This T cell receptor (beta chain) appears in the sequencing data of a study of control samples from healthy donors and cancer patients. Sequencing was performed with immunoSEQ multiplex PCR; in TCRdb, only in-frame clones are kept and a portion is missing. This sample carries under 70,000 clones, approximately 94% of them seen once, and the ten largest clones take roughly 1.1%. This TCR came from a woman aged 18-29 years in good health. Sequencing was done on a sample of blood.

The CDR3 sequence is CASSQEYNSPLHF. The DNA of the CDR3 is TGTGCCAGTAGTCAAGAGTATAATTCACCCCTCCACTTT. This chain uses TRBV19 with TRBJ1-6; the D is unclear. The V end lost 5 bases, the J end lost 4 bases, and 6 bases lay between the germline ends. Germline V lookup: CDR1 LNHDA, CDR2 SQIVND (reference sequence). The CDR3 has 13 amino acids.